In this sample, the clone carrying this T cell receptor (beta chain) turned up many times. The target antigen is unknown. This specimen comes from a study of blood T cells in healthy people across ages. Study observations and caveats: The study lacked donor CMV status, which possibly confounded expanded clonotype changes. Unsorted PBMC material precluded a definitive naive versus antigen-experienced comparison. There were more naive CD4+ cells and higher diversity in long-lived donors than in aged donors.

The authors ran a second PCR of roughly 6 to 12 cycles using a sample-barcoded 5' primer and a J-beta primer mix. TCRdb independently ran MiXCR on the 5' RACE reads; one entry per CDR3 protein. The data show 850,000 to 1,000,000 distinct CDR3 sequences, roughly 43% seen once. Each donor had 9 to 10 milliliters of peripheral blood drawn. The specimen was blood. The TCR sequence derives from a man aged 30 to 45 in good health.

The CDR3 is CASSLYKETDTQYF. The CDR3 nucleotides are TGTGCCAGCAGCTTATATAAGGAGACAGATACGCAGTATTTT. The V gene is TRBV13, the J gene TRBJ2-3; D gene ambiguous. There are 14 residues in the CDR3. V lost 2 bases and J 3 bases, leaving 9 bases between the germline ends. Per the germline V gene, CDR1 is PRHDT and CDR2 is FYEKMQ (reference sequence).